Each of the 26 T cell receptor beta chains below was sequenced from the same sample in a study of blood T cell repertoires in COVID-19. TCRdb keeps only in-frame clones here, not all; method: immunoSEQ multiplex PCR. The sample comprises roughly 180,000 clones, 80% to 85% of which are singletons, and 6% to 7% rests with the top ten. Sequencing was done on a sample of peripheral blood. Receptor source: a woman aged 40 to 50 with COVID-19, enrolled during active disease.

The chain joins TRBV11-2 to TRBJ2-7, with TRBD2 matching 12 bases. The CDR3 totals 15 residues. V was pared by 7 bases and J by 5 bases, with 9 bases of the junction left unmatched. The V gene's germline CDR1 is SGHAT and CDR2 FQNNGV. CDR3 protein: CASIQTSGSINEQYF. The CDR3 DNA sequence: TGTGCCAGCATTCAGACTAGCGGGAGTATCAACGAGCAGTACTTC.

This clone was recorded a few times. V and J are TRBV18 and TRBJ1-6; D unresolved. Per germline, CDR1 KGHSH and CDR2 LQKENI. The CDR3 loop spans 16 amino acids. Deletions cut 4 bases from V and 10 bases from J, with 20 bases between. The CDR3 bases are TGTGCCAGCTCACGTGGGGAGGGAGGAACCGGCTCACCCCTCCACTTT. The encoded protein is CASSRGEGGTGSPLHF.

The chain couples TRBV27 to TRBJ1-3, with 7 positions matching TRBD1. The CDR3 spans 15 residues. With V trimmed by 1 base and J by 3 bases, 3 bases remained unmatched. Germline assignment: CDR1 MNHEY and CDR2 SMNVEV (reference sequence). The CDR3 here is CASSLLQGNGNTIYF. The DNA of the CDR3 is TGTGCCAGCAGTTTATTACAGGGGAATGGAAACACCATATATTTT.

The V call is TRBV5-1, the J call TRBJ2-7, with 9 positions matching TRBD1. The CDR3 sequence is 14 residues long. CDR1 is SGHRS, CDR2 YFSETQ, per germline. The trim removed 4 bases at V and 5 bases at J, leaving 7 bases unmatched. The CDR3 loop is CASSLGGQGNEQYF. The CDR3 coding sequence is TGCGCCAGCAGCCTGGGGGGACAGGGAAACGAGCAGTACTTC.

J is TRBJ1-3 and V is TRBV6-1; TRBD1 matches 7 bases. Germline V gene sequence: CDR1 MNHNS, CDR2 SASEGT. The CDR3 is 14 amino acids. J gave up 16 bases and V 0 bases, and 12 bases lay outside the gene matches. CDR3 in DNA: TGTGCCAGCAGTGAAGCGAGTCGTAGGGACAGATCGTATTTT. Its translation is CASSEASRRDRSYF.

DNA of the CDR3: TGTGCCACCAGCAGAGATGGCGGCAGGGGGACTGAAGCTTTCTTT. The encoded protein is CATSRDGGRGTEAFF. This chain connects TRBV15 to TRBJ1-1, with TRBD1 matching 7 bases. The CDR3 totals 15 residues. Germline V gene sequence: CDR1 LNHNV, CDR2 YYDKDF (reference sequence). The ends lost 0 bases at V and 5 bases at J; junction bases unmatched: 6.

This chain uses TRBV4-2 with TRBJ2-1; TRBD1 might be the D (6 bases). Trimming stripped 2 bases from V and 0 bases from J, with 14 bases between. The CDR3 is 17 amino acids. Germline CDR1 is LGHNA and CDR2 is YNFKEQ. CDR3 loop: CASSQQKADSSYNEQFF. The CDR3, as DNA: TGTGCCAGCAGCCAACAGAAGGCGGACAGCTCCTACAATGAGCAGTTCTTC.

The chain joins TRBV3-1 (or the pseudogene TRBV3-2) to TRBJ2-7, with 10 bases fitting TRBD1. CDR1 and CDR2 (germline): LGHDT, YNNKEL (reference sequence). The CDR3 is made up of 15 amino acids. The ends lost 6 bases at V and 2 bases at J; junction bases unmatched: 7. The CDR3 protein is CASSQPGQGTYEQYF. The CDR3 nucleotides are TGTGCCAGCAGTCAACCGGGACAGGGGACCTACGAGCAGTACTTC.

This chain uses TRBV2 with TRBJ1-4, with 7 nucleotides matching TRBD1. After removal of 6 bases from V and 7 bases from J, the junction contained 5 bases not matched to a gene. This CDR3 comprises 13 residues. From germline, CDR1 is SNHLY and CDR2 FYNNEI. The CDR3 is CASSRQGGEKLFF. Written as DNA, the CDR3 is TGTGCCAGCAGCCGACAGGGAGGTGAAAAACTGTTTTTT.

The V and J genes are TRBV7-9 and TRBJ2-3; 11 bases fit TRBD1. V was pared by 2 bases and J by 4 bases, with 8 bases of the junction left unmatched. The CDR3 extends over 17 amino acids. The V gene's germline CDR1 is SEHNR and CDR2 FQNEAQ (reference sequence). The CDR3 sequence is CASSLLRGQGAADTQYF. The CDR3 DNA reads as TGTGCCAGCAGCTTACTCCGTGGACAGGGGGCGGCAGATACGCAGTATTTT.

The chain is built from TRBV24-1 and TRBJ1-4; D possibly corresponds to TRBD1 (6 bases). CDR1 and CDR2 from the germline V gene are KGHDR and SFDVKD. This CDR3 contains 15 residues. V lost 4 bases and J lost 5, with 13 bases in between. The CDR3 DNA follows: TGTGCCACCAGTGAACCCGACAGGTCGAATGAAAAACTGTTTTTT. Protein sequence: CATSEPDRSNEKLFF.

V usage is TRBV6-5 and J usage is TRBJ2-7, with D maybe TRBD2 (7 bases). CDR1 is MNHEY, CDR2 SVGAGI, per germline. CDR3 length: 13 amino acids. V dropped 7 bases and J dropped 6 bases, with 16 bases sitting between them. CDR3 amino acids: CASTLGGAGEQYF. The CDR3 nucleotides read TGTGCCAGCACCTTAGGGGGGGCGGGCGAGCAGTACTTC.

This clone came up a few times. CDR3 sequence (DNA): TGTGCCAGCAGCCCTTACGGGGGACCTTACGAGCAGTACTTC. Protein: CASSPYGGPYEQYF. The J gene is TRBJ2-7, the V gene TRBV4-2; a weak D match, TRBD2 (6 bases). This CDR3 spans 14 amino acids. V dropped 4 bases and J dropped 4 bases, with 14 bases sitting between them. Germline CDR1 and CDR2: LGHNA and YNFKEQ.

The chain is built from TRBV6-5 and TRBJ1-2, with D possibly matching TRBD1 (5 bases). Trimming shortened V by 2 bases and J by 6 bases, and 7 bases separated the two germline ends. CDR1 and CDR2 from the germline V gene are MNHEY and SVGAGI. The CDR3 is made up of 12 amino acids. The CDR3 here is CASSYAGNGYTF. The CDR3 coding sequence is TGTGCCAGCAGTTACGCAGGGAATGGCTACACCTTC.

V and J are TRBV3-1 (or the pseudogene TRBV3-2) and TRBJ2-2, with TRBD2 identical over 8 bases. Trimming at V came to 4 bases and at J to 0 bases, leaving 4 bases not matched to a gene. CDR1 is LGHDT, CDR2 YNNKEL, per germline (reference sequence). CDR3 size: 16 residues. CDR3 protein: CASSPAGGANTGELFF. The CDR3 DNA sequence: TGTGCCAGCAGCCCCGCGGGGGGAGCGAACACCGGGGAGCTGTTTTTT.

CDR3 in amino acids: CASSVSGQGSYEQYF. DNA of the CDR3: TGTGCCAGCAGCGTATCGGGACAGGGCTCCTACGAGCAGTACTTC. The rearrangement joins TRBV9 to TRBJ2-7, with TRBD1 identical over 9 bases. With V trimmed by 1 base and J by 0 bases, 2 bases remained unmatched. The CDR3 consists of 15 residues. The germline V gene encodes CDR1 SGDLS and CDR2 YYNGEE. The variable domain in full, with the rest retrieved from reference TRBV9 and TRBJ2-7, is DSGVTQTPKHLITATGQRVTLRCSPRSGDLSVYWYQQSLDQGLQFLIQYYNGEERAKGNILERFSAQQFPDLHSELNLSSLELGDSALYFCASSVSGQGSYEQYFGPGTRLTVT.

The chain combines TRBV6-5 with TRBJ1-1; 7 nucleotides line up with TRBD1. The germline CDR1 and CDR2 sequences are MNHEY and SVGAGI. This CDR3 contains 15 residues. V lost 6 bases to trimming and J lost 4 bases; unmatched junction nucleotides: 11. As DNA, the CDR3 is TGTGCCAGCAGGGGAGTCGACAGGGCAGGCACTGAAGCTTTCTTT. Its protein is CASRGVDRAGTEAFF.

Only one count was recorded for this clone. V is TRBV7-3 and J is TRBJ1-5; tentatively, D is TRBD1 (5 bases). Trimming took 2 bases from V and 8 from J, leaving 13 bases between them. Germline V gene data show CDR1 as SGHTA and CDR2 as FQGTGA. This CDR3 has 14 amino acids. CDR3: CASSLLGGEEPQHF. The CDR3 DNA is TGTGCCAGCAGCTTATTAGGAGGGGAGGAGCCCCAGCATTTT.

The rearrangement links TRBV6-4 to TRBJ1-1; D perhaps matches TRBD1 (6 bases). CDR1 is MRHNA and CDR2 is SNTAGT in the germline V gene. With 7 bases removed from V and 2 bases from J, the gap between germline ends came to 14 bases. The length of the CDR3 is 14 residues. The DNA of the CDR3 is TGTGCCAGCACCCCGGGGGGGCCTAACACTGAAGCTTTCTTT. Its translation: CASTPGGPNTEAFF.

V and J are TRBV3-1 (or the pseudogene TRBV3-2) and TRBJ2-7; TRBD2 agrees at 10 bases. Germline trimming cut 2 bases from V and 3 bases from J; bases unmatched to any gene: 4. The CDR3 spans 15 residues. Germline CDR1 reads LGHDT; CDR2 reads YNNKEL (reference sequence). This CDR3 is CASSQPGTSDYEQYF. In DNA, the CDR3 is TGTGCCAGCAGCCAACCCGGGACTAGCGACTACGAGCAGTACTTC.

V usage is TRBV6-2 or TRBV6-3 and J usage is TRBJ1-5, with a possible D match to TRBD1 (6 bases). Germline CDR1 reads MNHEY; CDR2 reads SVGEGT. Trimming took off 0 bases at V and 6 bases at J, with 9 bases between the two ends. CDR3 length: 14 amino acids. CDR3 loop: CASSYSAGAQPQHF. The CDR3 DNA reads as TGTGCCAGCAGTTACTCAGCAGGGGCTCAGCCCCAGCATTTT.

The CDR3 sequence is CASRISGGYNDYGYTF. CDR3 sequence (DNA): TGTGCCAGTAGGATCTCAGGGGGCTACAATGACTATGGCTACACCTTC. The chain joins TRBV19 to TRBJ1-2, with 8 bases matching TRBD1. J was trimmed by 3 bases and V by 6 bases; bases with no gene match: 12. The germline gives CDR1 LNHDA, CDR2 SQIVND (reference sequence). The CDR3 length is 16 residues.

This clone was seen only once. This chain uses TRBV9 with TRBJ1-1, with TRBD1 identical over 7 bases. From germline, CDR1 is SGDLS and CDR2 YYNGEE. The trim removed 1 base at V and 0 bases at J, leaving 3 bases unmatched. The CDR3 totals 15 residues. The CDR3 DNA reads TGTGCCAGCAGCGTAATGGACAGGATGAACACTGAAGCTTTCTTT. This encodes CASSVMDRMNTEAFF. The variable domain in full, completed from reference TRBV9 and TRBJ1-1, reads DSGVTQTPKHLITATGQRVTLRCSPRSGDLSVYWYQQSLDQGLQFLIQYYNGEERAKGNILERFSAQQFPDLHSELNLSSLELGDSALYFCASSVMDRMNTEAFFGQGTRLTVV.

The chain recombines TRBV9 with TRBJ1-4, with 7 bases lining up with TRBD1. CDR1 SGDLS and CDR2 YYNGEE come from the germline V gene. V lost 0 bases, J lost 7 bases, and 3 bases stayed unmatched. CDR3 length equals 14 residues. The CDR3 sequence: CASSVGGGIEKLFF. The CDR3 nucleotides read TGTGCCAGCAGCGTAGGAGGGGGCATTGAAAAACTGTTTTTT.

The CDR3 DNA reads TGTGCCACCAGTGGCCCTACAGGGGAAAAACTGTTTTTT. The encoded protein is CATSGPTGEKLFF. This rearrangement joins TRBV24-1 to TRBJ1-4, with TRBD1 as a possible D gene (6 bases). With 5 bases removed from V and 8 bases from J, the gap between germline ends came to 11 bases. The germline gives CDR1 KGHDR, CDR2 SFDVKD. This CDR3 has 13 amino acids.

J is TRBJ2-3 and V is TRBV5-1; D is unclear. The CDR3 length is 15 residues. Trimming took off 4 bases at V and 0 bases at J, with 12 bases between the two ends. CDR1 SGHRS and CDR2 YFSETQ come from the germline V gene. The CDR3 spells CASSPSVSSTDTQYF. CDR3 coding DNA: TGCGCCAGCAGCCCCTCGGTATCTAGCACAGATACGCAGTATTTT. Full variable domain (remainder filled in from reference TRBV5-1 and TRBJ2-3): KAGVTQTPRYLIKTRGQQVTLSCSPISGHRSVSWYQQTPGQGLQFLFEYFSETQRNKGNFPGRFSGRQFSNSRSEMNVSTLELGDSALYLCASSPSVSSTDTQYFGPGTRLTVL.